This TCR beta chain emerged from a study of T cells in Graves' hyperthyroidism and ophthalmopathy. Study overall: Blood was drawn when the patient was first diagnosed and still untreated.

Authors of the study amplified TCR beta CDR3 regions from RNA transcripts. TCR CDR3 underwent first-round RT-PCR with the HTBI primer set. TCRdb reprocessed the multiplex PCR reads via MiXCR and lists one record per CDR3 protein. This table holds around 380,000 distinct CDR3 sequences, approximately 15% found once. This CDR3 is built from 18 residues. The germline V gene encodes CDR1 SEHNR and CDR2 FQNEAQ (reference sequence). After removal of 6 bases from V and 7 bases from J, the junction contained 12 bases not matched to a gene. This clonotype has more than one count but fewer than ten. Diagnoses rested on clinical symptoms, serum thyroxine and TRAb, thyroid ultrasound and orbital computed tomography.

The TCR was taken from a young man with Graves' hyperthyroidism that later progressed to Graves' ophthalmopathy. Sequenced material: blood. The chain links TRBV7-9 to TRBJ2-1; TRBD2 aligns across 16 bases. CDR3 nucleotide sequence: TGTGCCAGCAGACCTCGTGCCGGGACTAGCGGGGGGGCAAATGAGCAGTTCTTC. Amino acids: CASRPRAGTSGGANEQFF.